This T cell receptor beta chain originates from a study of shared clonotypes between healthy human individuals. This clone was picked up many times. Germline CDR1 is MGHDK and CDR2 is SYGVNS. The ends lost 5 bases at V and 4 bases at J; junction bases unmatched: 4. The CDR3 length is 13 residues. Assay: immunoSEQ multiplex PCR; the TCRdb copy retains only in-frame clones and omits some. Of fewer than 400,000 clones listed, 74% are singletons. The sequencing sample was made of memory CD4+ T cells sorted from blood. Subset denoted: CD45RA-negative fraction. This TCR came from a man younger than 45 in good health. V gene TRBV25-1 combines with J gene TRBJ1-2; 7 nucleotides agree with TRBD1. In nucleotides, the CDR3 is TGTGCCAGCAGTCCCGACAGGGTCTATGGCTACACCTTC. This gives the protein CASSPDRVYGYTF.